The next 17 T cell receptor beta chains were all read from a single sample in a study of blood T cells in healthy people across ages. A sample-barcoded 5' primer and a J-beta primer mix were used in a second PCR of about 7 to 12 cycles. TCRdb ran MiXCR on the 5' RACE reads and lists one entry per CDR3 protein. The table has 1.5 million to 2 million distinct CDR3 sequences, around half seen once; the top ten hold over 2%. The sequencing input was blood. Source of these receptors: a woman in her forties in good health.

The rearrangement joins TRBV11-2 to TRBJ2-4; 8 positions match TRBD2. V was pared by 10 bases and J by 8 bases, with 13 bases of the junction left unmatched. Germline V gives CDR1 SGHAT, CDR2 FQNNGV. This CDR3 comprises 14 residues. The CDR3, as DNA: TGTGCCAACTCTGCAGCGGGGGAGGGCGACATTCAGTACTTC. Amino acid sequence: CANSAAGEGDIQYF.

This clonotype was seen a few times. This sequence joins TRBV20-1 and TRBJ2-7, with 11 bases aligning to TRBD2. The J segment lost 1 base and the V segment lost 1 base, leaving 15 bases of the junction unmatched. The germline CDR1 and CDR2 sequences are DFQATT and SNEGSKA (reference sequence). This CDR3 has 19 residues. CDR3 residues: CSARGPGSVAGGLSYEQYF. DNA of the CDR3: TGCAGTGCTAGAGGCCCGGGGAGCGTAGCGGGGGGGCTTTCCTACGAGCAGTACTTC.

The V gene is TRBV15, the J gene TRBJ2-1; possible D gene TRBD2, 5 bases. This CDR3 contains 16 residues. CDR1 LNHNV and CDR2 YYDKDF come from the germline V gene (reference sequence). Trimming left V 0 bases short and J 2 bases short, with 11 bases between. CDR3 in amino acids: CATSREGSETYNEQFF. The CDR3 region has the DNA TGTGCCACCAGCAGAGAGGGTAGCGAGACCTACAATGAGCAGTTCTTC. Based on the CDR3 plus reference TRBV15 and TRBJ2-1, the full variable domain is DAMVIQNPRYQVTQFGKPVTLSCSQTLNHNVMYWYQQKSSQAPKLLFHYYDKDFNNEADTPDNFQSRRPNTSFCFLDIRSPGLGDTAMYLCATSREGSETYNEQFFGPGTRLTVL.

This clonotype occurred once. V gene TRBV7-2 combines with J gene TRBJ2-5, with 10 bases matching TRBD2. With 5 bases clipped from V and 2 bases from J, the junction kept 17 bases outside the gene matches. CDR1 is SGHTA and CDR2 is FQGNSA in the germline V gene. The CDR3 spans 19 residues. CDR3 region: CASSPIGGTSGAIQETQYF. CDR3 in DNA: TGTGCCAGCAGCCCCATTGGGGGCACTAGCGGGGCTATACAAGAGACCCAGTACTTC.

J is TRBJ2-1 and V is TRBV2, with a possible D match to TRBD1 (6 bases). The better agreement between TRBJ2-7 and the DNA end casts doubt on the J call. CDR3 length equals 13 residues. The germline gives CDR1 SNHLY, CDR2 FYNNEI. In DNA, the CDR3 is TGTGCCAGCAGTACGGACAGATACAATGAGCAGTACTTC. It yields the protein CASSTDRYNEQYF.

There are many counts of this clonotype. The chain joins TRBV18 to TRBJ2-3; D is uncertain. Per germline, CDR1 KGHSH and CDR2 LQKENI. CDR3 length: 13 residues. V was cut by 1 base and J by 4 bases, with 6 bases left in between. The CDR3 region has the DNA TGTGCCAGCTCACCACAGGGCGCAGATACGCAGTATTTT. Its translation is CASSPQGADTQYF.

The rearrangement links TRBV20-1 to TRBJ1-1, with D possibly TRBD1 on 5 matching bases. The CDR3 runs 13 residues. CDR1 is DFQATT and CDR2 is SNEGSKA in the germline V gene (reference sequence). The germline V and J ends were trimmed by 0 bases and 7 bases, with 12 bases remaining between them. DNA for the CDR3: TGCAGTGCTAGAGATCCCAGGGAGGTTGAAGCTTTCTTT. It is translated as CSARDPREVEAFF.

This chain uses TRBV7-8 with TRBJ2-7, with 9 nucleotides matching TRBD2. Germline values: CDR1 SGHVS, CDR2 FQNEAQ. The CDR3 contains 15 residues. With 2 bases clipped from V and 2 bases from J, the junction kept 4 bases outside the gene matches. For the CDR3, the DNA is TGTGCCAGCAGCTTAATGCGCGGGGGGGCCTACGAGCAGTACTTC. It translates to CASSLMRGGAYEQYF.

The rearrangement uses TRBV25-1 and TRBJ1-1, with 11 nucleotides matching TRBD1. Unmatched junction bases numbered 14, after V lost 7 bases and J lost 10 bases. The CDR3 length is 15 residues. Germline values: CDR1 MGHDK, CDR2 SYGVNS. CDR3 loop: CASTSAGTGGDRAFF. The CDR3 DNA reads as TGTGCCAGCACCTCTGCCGGGACAGGGGGGGATCGAGCTTTCTTT.

This clonotype has only a few counts. The V gene is TRBV7-2, the J gene TRBJ1-5; D remains ambiguous. CDR3 length: 15 amino acids. Germline loops: CDR1 SGHTA, CDR2 FQGNSA. V gave up 1 base and J gave up 1 base, with 8 bases separating them. CDR3: CASSLEALSNQPQHF. As DNA, the CDR3 is TGTGCCAGCAGCTTAGAAGCCTTGAGCAATCAGCCCCAGCATTTT.

V gene TRBV24-1 combines with J gene TRBJ2-7, with D possibly being TRBD1 (7 bases). Judging by the DNA end, TRBJ2-5 fits better; the J call may be wrong. The germline V gene has CDR1 KGHDR and CDR2 SFDVKD. CDR3 size: 16 residues. The CDR3 nucleotides read TGTGCCACCAGTGATCCGGGGGACAGAGCCCCAGGGACCCAGTACTTC. Its protein product is CATSDPGDRAPGTQYF.

The J gene is TRBJ1-2, the V gene TRBV20-1, with D hard to call. V lost 3 bases and J 4 bases, leaving 6 bases between the germline ends. CDR1 and CDR2 from the germline V gene are DFQATT and SNEGSKA (reference sequence). The CDR3 runs 11 residues. The CDR3 loop is CSASHLYGYTF. CDR3 in DNA: TGCAGTGCTAGCCACCTCTATGGCTACACCTTC.

The chain uses TRBV4-2 and TRBJ1-2; D is ambiguous. CDR3 length equals 16 residues. Trimming cost V 0 bases and J 0 bases, with 11 bases left between them. Germline assignment: CDR1 LGHNA and CDR2 YNFKEQ. The CDR3 nucleotides read TGTGCCAGCAGCCAAGATTCCTCAGCTACTAACTATGGCTACACCTTC. Amino acid sequence: CASSQDSSATNYGYTF.

The rearrangement joins TRBV18 to TRBJ2-1; maybe TRBD1 (6 bases). The V end was cut by 2 bases, the J end by 7 bases, with 15 bases between. The CDR3 totals 15 residues. In germline, CDR1 is KGHSH, CDR2 LQKENI. CDR3 sequence reads: CASSPVARGRNEQFF. CDR3 DNA: TGTGCCAGCTCACCAGTCGCCAGGGGCCGGAATGAGCAGTTCTTC.

This clonotype was seen more than once but under ten times. The chain employs TRBV6-5 and TRBJ1-4; 8 bases match TRBD1. The CDR3 runs to 16 residues. V gave up 6 bases and J gave up 6 bases; unmatched junction bases: 12. CDR1 and CDR2 from the germline V gene are MNHEY and SVGAGI. The CDR3 DNA reads TGTGCCAGCAGATCCGGGAGGACAGGGAATTATGAAAAACTGTTTTTT. Translating gives CASRSGRTGNYEKLFF.

The chain links TRBV6-2 or TRBV6-3 to TRBJ2-1; 8 bases are shared with TRBD1. V shed 0 bases, J shed 4 bases, and the junction held 5 bases outside the gene matches. The CDR3 consists of 16 residues. CDR1 and CDR2 from the germline V gene are MNHEY and SVGEGT. CDR3 sequence: CASSYSDRGGYNEQFF. DNA for the CDR3: TGTGCCAGCAGTTACTCTGACAGGGGCGGGTACAATGAGCAGTTCTTC.

This clonotype came up once. Compared with germline, one end of the junction differs, possibly owing to a read error. V usage is TRBV7-7 and J usage is TRBJ2-1, with D perhaps TRBD1 (5 bases). The CDR3 extends over 12 amino acids. Germline V gene data show CDR1 as SSHAT and CDR2 as FNYEAQ (reference sequence). CDR3 sequence reads: CASSQPGHEQFF. The CDR3 nucleotides are TGTGCTAGCAGCCAGCCAGGGCATGAGCAGTTCTTC.